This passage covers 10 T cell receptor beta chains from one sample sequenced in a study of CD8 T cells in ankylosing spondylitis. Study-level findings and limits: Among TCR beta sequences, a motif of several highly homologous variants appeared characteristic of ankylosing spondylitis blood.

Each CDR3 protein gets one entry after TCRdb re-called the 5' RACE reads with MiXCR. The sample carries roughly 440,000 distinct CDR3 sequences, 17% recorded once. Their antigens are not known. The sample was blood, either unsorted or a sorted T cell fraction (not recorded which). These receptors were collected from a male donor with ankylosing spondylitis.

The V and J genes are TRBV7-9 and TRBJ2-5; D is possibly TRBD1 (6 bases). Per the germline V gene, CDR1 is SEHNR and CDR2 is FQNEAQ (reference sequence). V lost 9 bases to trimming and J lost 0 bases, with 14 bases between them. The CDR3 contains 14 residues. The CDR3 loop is CASKAGEYQETQYF. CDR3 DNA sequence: TGTGCCAGTAAGGCAGGGGAATACCAAGAGACCCAGTACTTC.

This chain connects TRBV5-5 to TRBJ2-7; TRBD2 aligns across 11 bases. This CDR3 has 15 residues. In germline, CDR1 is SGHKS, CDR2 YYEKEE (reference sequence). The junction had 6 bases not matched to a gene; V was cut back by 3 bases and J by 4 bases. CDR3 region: CASSSSTSGVYEQYF. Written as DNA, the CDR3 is TGTGCCAGCAGCTCCTCGACTAGCGGGGTTTACGAGCAGTACTTC.

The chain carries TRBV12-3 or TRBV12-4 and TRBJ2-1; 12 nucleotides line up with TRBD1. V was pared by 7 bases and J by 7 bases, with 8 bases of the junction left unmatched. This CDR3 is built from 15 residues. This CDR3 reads CASKPGQGAQNEQFF. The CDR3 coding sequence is TGTGCCAGCAAACCGGGACAGGGGGCTCAAAATGAGCAGTTCTTC.

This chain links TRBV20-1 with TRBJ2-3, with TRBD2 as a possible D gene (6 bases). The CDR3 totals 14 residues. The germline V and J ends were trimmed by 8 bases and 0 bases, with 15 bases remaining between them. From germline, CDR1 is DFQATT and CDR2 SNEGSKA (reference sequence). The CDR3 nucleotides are TGCAGTTTAGAGTCTAGCGATAGCACAGATACGCAGTATTTT. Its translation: CSLESSDSTDTQYF.

CDR3 bases: TGTGCCACTTCAGAAGGGTCCGATTGGGACACCATATATTTT. Amino acid sequence: CATSEGSDWDTIYF. V usage is TRBV2 and J usage is TRBJ1-3; D is unclear. Per germline, CDR1 SNHLY and CDR2 FYNNEI. V was pared by 10 bases and J by 8 bases, with 21 bases between. The CDR3 is 14 amino acids.

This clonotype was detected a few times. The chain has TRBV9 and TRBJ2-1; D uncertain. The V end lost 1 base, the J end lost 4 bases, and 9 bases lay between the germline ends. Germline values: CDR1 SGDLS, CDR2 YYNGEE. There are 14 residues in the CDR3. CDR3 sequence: CASSVSATYNEQFF. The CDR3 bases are TGTGCCAGCAGCGTATCGGCCACATACAATGAGCAGTTCTTC.

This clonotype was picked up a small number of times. CDR3 sequence: CASQRRDRVSKSTDTQYF. The CDR3 coding sequence is TGTGCCAGCCAAAGGCGGGACAGGGTAAGCAAGAGCACAGATACGCAGTATTTT. V usage is TRBV6-1 and J usage is TRBJ2-3; 9 bases are a match to TRBD1. The CDR3 runs to 18 residues. The V segment lost 8 bases and the J segment 0 bases; nucleotides outside the gene matches: 15. Looked up from germline, CDR1 is MNHNS and CDR2 is SASEGT.

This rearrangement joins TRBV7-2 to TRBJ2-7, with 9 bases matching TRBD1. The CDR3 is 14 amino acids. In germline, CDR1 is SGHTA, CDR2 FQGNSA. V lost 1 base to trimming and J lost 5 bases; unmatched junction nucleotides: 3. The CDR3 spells CASSLGDRDHEQYF. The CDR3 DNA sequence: TGTGCCAGCAGCTTAGGGGACAGGGACCACGAGCAGTACTTC.

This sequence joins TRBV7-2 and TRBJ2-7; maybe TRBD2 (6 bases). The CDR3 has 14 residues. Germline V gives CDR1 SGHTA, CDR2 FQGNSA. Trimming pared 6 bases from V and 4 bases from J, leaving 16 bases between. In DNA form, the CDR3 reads TGTGCCAGCAGACTTAGCGGCCCCCCTTACGAGCAGTACTTC. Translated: CASRLSGPPYEQYF.

CDR3 protein: CASSPVDREWASTQETQYF. CDR3 nucleotides: TGCGCCAGCAGCCCAGTGGACAGGGAGTGGGCCTCCACCCAAGAGACCCAGTACTTC. This sequence joins TRBV5-1 and TRBJ2-5; TRBD1 aligns across 8 bases. V shed 4 bases, J shed 1 base, and the junction held 18 bases outside the gene matches. CDR1 and CDR2 from the germline V gene are SGHRS and YFSETQ. The CDR3 covers 19 residues.